This T cell receptor beta chain was recorded in a study of technical replicates of blood from several donors. With V trimmed by 3 bases and J by 0 bases, 11 bases remained unmatched. Germline CDR1 is SGDLS and CDR2 is YYNGEE. This CDR3 has 18 residues. Sequencing used immunoSEQ multiplex PCR; TCRdb keeps in-frame clones, though not all of them. Here the sample spans under 90,000 clones, approximately 96% being singletons. Sequenced: T cells isolated from PBMCs. The chain has TRBV9 and TRBJ2-1, with 8 bases matching TRBD1. The clonotype comes from a human donor in good health. The DNA of the CDR3 is TGTGCCAGCAGCGGCCCAAGACAGGGGAGCCACTCCTACAATGAGCAGTTCTTC. Its translation is CASSGPRQGSHSYNEQFF.